Below, 22 T cell receptor beta chains from the same sample are listed, as sequenced in a study of technical replicates of blood from a handful of donors (dated by TCRdb to the late 2010s). Preparation of the library involved the immunoSEQ multiplex PCR assay. TCRdb mirrors the immuneACCESS table, restricted to in-frame sequences. Some clones are absent from its copies; in checked studies, under half trace to an unresolved V gene, and the reason for the others is unknown. The sample table records around 72,000 clones; 95% to 98% of these occur just once. Over 0.2% of the sample is held by the ten biggest clonotypes. Sequencing was carried out using T cells isolated from PBMCs. The receptor set was obtained from a human donor in good health.

This clone was counted once. The chain links TRBV2 to TRBJ2-7, with D possibly being TRBD1 (5 bases). Trimming stripped 3 bases from V and 3 bases from J, with 12 bases between. Germline assignment: CDR1 SNHLY and CDR2 FYNNEI. This CDR3 comprises 14 residues. For the CDR3, the DNA is TGTGCCAGCAGTGATCCAGGGTCGGACTACGAGCAGTACTTC. Translating gives CASSDPGSDYEQYF.

This sequence joins TRBV11-2 and TRBJ2-5, with D perhaps TRBD2 (6 bases). This CDR3 contains 16 residues. V was shortened by 0 bases and J by 1 base, with 12 bases between the two germline ends. Germline V gene lookup returns CDR1 SGHAT and CDR2 FQNNGV. The CDR3 sequence is CASSLDRENLQETQYF. CDR3 in DNA: TGTGCCAGCAGCTTAGACCGGGAGAATCTCCAAGAGACCCAGTACTTC.

The chain joins TRBV7-9 to TRBJ2-2; 7 bases are shared with TRBD2. This CDR3 has 14 amino acids. Germline V gene sequence: CDR1 SEHNR, CDR2 FQNEAQ (reference sequence). V shed 3 bases, J shed 6 bases, and the junction held 4 bases outside the gene matches. The CDR3 loop reads CASSFAGAAGELFF. The CDR3 bases are TGTGCCAGCAGCTTTGCGGGAGCAGCCGGGGAGCTGTTTTTT. Variable domain in full (rest from reference TRBV7-9 and TRBJ2-2): DTGVSQNPRHKITKRGQNVTFRCDPISEHNRLYWYRQTLGQGPEFLTYFQNEAQLEKSRLLSDRFSAERPKGSFSTLEIQRTEQGDSAMYLCASSFAGAAGELFFGEGSRLTVL.

The V call is TRBV19, the J call TRBJ2-3; a weak D match, TRBD1 (6 bases). Trimming stripped 5 bases from V and 2 bases from J, with 14 bases between. The CDR3 is 15 amino acids. The germline gives CDR1 LNHDA, CDR2 SQIVND (reference sequence). The CDR3: CASSPGQYYTDTQYF. CDR3 coding DNA: TGTGCCAGTAGTCCAGGACAGTATTACACAGATACGCAGTATTTT.

The chain carries TRBV11-2 and TRBJ1-2, with no clear D. The V gene's germline CDR1 is SGHAT and CDR2 FQNNGV. The CDR3 extends over 13 amino acids. Trimming stripped 0 bases from V and 2 bases from J, with 4 bases between. The CDR3 sequence is CASSLDGNYGYTF. The CDR3 nucleotides read TGTGCCAGCAGCTTAGATGGCAACTATGGCTACACCTTC.

The chain has TRBV20-1 and TRBJ1-2; D not resolved. This CDR3 spans 10 amino acids. Trimming pared 7 bases from V and 8 bases from J, leaving 11 bases between. Germline V gene lookup returns CDR1 DFQATT and CDR2 SNEGSKA (reference sequence). The CDR3 bases are TGCAGTGTCCCCCCGGGGGGCTACACCTTC. It is translated as CSVPPGGYTF.

This sequence joins TRBV5-1 and TRBJ2-7; no firm D call. There are 14 residues in the CDR3. The V end lost 3 bases, the J end lost 2 bases, and 12 bases lay between the germline ends. CDR1 is SGHRS, CDR2 YFSETQ, per germline. This CDR3 is CASSSTTWTYEQYF. DNA of the CDR3: TGCGCCAGCAGCTCAACTACTTGGACCTACGAGCAGTACTTC.

This clone was counted a few times. The chain has TRBV9 and TRBJ2-7, with 11 bases aligning to TRBD2. V lost 3 bases and J lost 6; bases outside the gene matches: 11. Germline CDR1 and CDR2: SGDLS and YYNGEE. The CDR3 length is 16 residues. CDR3 sequence: CASSAYTSGRWGEQYF. The CDR3 DNA reads TGTGCCAGCAGCGCCTATACTAGCGGGAGATGGGGCGAGCAGTACTTC.

V is TRBV6-5 and J is TRBJ1-1; tentative D call: TRBD1 (6 bases). The CDR3 is 14 amino acids. Per the germline V gene, CDR1 is MNHEY and CDR2 is SVGAGI. Trimming removed 6 bases at V and 6 bases at J, with 17 bases between. For the CDR3, the DNA is TGTGCCAGCAGGAACCCGAGGGGGAGGGCTGAAGCTTTCTTT. It translates to CASRNPRGRAEAFF.

The chain employs TRBV4-3 and TRBJ2-1; 10 bases match TRBD2. After removal of 0 bases from V and 5 bases from J, the junction contained 1 base not matched to a gene. CDR3 length equals 15 residues. Germline CDR1 reads LGHNA; CDR2 reads YSLEER. CDR3 coding DNA: TGCGCCAGCAGCCAAGAAGGACTAGCGGACAATGAGCAGTTCTTC. It encodes CASSQEGLADNEQFF.

This clone was seen only once. This chain's CDR3 is CASSLGAGEGYEQYF. The CDR3 nucleotides are TGCGCCAGCAGCTTGGGGGCGGGAGAAGGCTACGAGCAGTACTTC. This chain links TRBV5-1 with TRBJ2-7; 7 bases map to TRBD2. The trim removed 0 bases at V and 3 bases at J, leaving 6 bases unmatched. The CDR3 consists of 15 residues. The germline CDR1 and CDR2 sequences are SGHRS and YFSETQ.

V usage is TRBV7-9 and J usage is TRBJ1-2, with 10 bases that match TRBD1. With V trimmed by 2 bases and J by 7 bases, 4 bases remained unmatched. CDR1 SEHNR and CDR2 FQNEAQ come from the germline V gene (reference sequence). The CDR3 loop spans 14 amino acids. CDR3 region: CASSLSGTGVGYTF. The CDR3 DNA reads TGTGCCAGCAGCTTATCCGGGACAGGGGTTGGCTACACCTTC.

This chain joins TRBV28 and TRBJ2-5; TRBD1 is a possible D gene (7 bases). This CDR3 is built from 15 residues. CDR1 is MDHEN and CDR2 is SYDVKM in the germline V gene. Trimming stripped 8 bases from V and 2 bases from J, with 18 bases between. CDR3 nucleotides: TGTGCCAGCCAAGGACAGGCTGCGGGGCAAGAGACCCAGTACTTC. It codes for CASQGQAAGQETQYF.

The J gene is TRBJ1-4, the V gene TRBV28; 7 positions match TRBD1. The germline gives CDR1 MDHEN, CDR2 SYDVKM. The CDR3 covers 14 residues. The CDR3 is CACGEGGNNEKLFF. CDR3 coding DNA: TGTGCTTGTGGGGAAGGGGGCAATAATGAAAAACTGTTTTTT.

This clone was found once. The chain couples TRBV4-1 to TRBJ2-4; perhaps TRBD2 as D (6 bases). There are 16 residues in the CDR3. V dropped 0 bases and J dropped 0 bases, with 9 bases sitting between them. Per germline, CDR1 MGHRA and CDR2 YSYEKL. CDR3 region: CASSQEAGLAKNIQYF. The CDR3 region has the DNA TGCGCCAGCAGCCAAGAAGCGGGTTTAGCCAAAAACATTCAGTACTTC.

The rearrangement links TRBV4-3 to TRBJ2-3; D perhaps matches TRBD2 (5 bases). Trimming cost V 1 base and J 10 bases, with 9 bases left between them. The germline V gene has CDR1 LGHNA and CDR2 YSLEER. The length of the CDR3 is 12 residues. Here the CDR3 reads CASSQGTSAQYF. CDR3 nucleotides: TGCGCCAGCAGCCAAGGCACTAGTGCGCAGTATTTT.

The chain uses TRBV7-3 and TRBJ1-1; no clear D gene. Trimming removed 2 bases at V and 4 bases at J, with 8 bases between. The CDR3 is 13 residues long. Germline CDR1 and CDR2: SGHTA and FQGTGA. The CDR3 DNA sequence: TGTGCCAGCAGCTTATCTGCAGGCACTGAAGCTTTCTTT. Amino acids: CASSLSAGTEAFF.

The V and J genes are TRBV7-6 and TRBJ1-1, with 8 nucleotides matching TRBD1. This CDR3 spans 14 amino acids. Germline trimming cut 5 bases from V and 3 bases from J; bases unmatched to any gene: 5. Germline CDR1 is SGHVS and CDR2 is FNYEAQ. The CDR3 reads CASSARTGHTEAFF. CDR3 in DNA: TGTGCCAGCAGCGCCCGGACAGGGCACACTGAAGCTTTCTTT. The full variable domain, completed using reference TRBV7-6 and TRBJ1-1, is GAGVSQSPRYKVTKRGQDVALRCDPISGHVSLYWYRQALGQGPEFLTYFNYEAQQDKSGLPNDRFSAERPEGSISTLTIQRTEQRDSAMYRCASSARTGHTEAFFGQGTRLTVV.

J is TRBJ2-3 and V is TRBV7-9; D is unclear. From germline, CDR1 is SEHNR and CDR2 FQNEAQ (reference sequence). The CDR3 spans 12 residues. Trimming stripped 4 bases from V and 4 bases from J, with 6 bases between. For the CDR3, the DNA is TGTGCCAGCAGCTCCTACTCAGATACGCAGTATTTT. Translation gives CASSSYSDTQYF.

Here the CDR3 reads CASSPRDSYGYTF. Here the CDR3 DNA reads TGTGCCAGCAGCCCGAGGGACAGTTATGGCTACACCTTC. The J gene is TRBJ1-2, the V gene TRBV5-5; 7 bases fit TRBD1. This CDR3 has 13 amino acids. With V trimmed by 4 bases and J by 5 bases, 5 bases remained unmatched. Germline values: CDR1 SGHKS, CDR2 YYEKEE (reference sequence).

The chain is built from TRBV5-1 and TRBJ2-1; D is unclear. Germline V lookup: CDR1 SGHRS, CDR2 YFSETQ. The CDR3 covers 15 residues. Trimming stripped 0 bases from V and 0 bases from J, with 7 bases between. The CDR3 DNA reads TGCGCCAGCAGCTTGGGTCCAGGCTCCTACAATGAGCAGTTCTTC. The encoded protein is CASSLGPGSYNEQFF.

The CDR3 reads CASSLGGPDEQYF. CDR3 nucleotides: TGCGCCAGCAGCTTGGGAGGGCCCGACGAGCAGTACTTC. The chain uses TRBV5-1 and TRBJ2-7; D might be TRBD2 (5 bases). V was clipped by 0 bases and J by 5 bases, with 9 bases between them. Germline-derived CDR1 and CDR2 are SGHRS and YFSETQ. The CDR3 runs 13 residues.